A selection of T cell receptor beta chains follows, all from one sample in a study of shared clonotypes between healthy human individuals. Using immunoSEQ multiplex PCR, the repertoire was profiled, and TCRdb retains in-frame clones only, with some absent. The sample carries hundreds of thousands of clones, about 96% recorded once. The source material was naive CD8+ T cells sorted from blood. These receptors all come from a woman in her 30s in good health. CDR3s include the opening cysteine and the closing phenylalanine or tryptophan. The order of the fields is clone size, D gene, J gene, V gene, CDR3 DNA, CDR3 protein. The D gene is left open where the match is weak. Not all rows give a size; the values are once, few, many and, for expanded clones, a class.

clone size: .; D gene: TRBD2; J gene: TRBJ2-1; V gene: TRBV25-1; CDR3 DNA: TGTGCCAGCAGTGCAGGAGCGGGAGGTAACAATGAGCAGTTCTTC; CDR3 protein: CASSAGAGGNNEQFF
clone size: .; D gene: .; J gene: TRBJ2-7; V gene: TRBV27; CDR3 DNA: TGTGCCAGCAGTCTAGGTCCCCTAGCCAGCTACGAGCAGTACTTC; CDR3 protein: CASSLGPLASYEQYF
clone size: .; D gene: .; J gene: TRBJ1-1; V gene: TRBV6-1; CDR3 DNA: TGTGCCAGCGGGCCGTACGACGGATTGAACACTGAAGCTTTCTTT; CDR3 protein: CASGPYDGLNTEAFF
clone size: .; D gene: .; J gene: TRBJ2-7; V gene: TRBV21-1; CDR3 DNA: TGTGCCAGCACCCTACCTTGTCCCCCAGCTCGGGAGCAGTACTTC; CDR3 protein: CASTLPCPPAREQYF
clone size: once; D gene: .; J gene: TRBJ1-5; V gene: TRBV6-1; CDR3 DNA: TGTGCCAGCAGTGAATTTTATAGCAATCAGCCCCAGCATTTT; CDR3 protein: CASSEFYSNQPQHF
clone size: .; D gene: .; J gene: TRBJ2-2; V gene: TRBV14; CDR3 DNA: TGTGCCAGCAGGCGGATTACAGGGCAAACGAACACCGGGGAGCTGTTTTTT; CDR3 protein: CASRRITGQTNTGELFF
clone size: .; D gene: TRBD1; J gene: TRBJ1-2; V gene: TRBV5-4; CDR3 DNA: TGTGCCAGCAGCTTTTCAGGGGGCGCGGGAGGCTACACCTTC; CDR3 protein: CASSFSGGAGGYTF
clone size: .; D gene: .; J gene: TRBJ2-7; V gene: TRBV27; CDR3 DNA: TGTGCCAGCAGTTTCGGTAGGAGCTCCTACGAGCAGTACTTC; CDR3 protein: CASSFGRSSYEQYF
clone size: .; D gene: TRBD1; J gene: TRBJ1-3; V gene: TRBV5-6; CDR3 DNA: TGTGCCAGCAGCTTGGGGGACAGTTCAAACACCATATATTTT; CDR3 protein: CASSLGDSSNTIYF
clone size: .; D gene: TRBD2; J gene: TRBJ2-3; V gene: TRBV5-4; CDR3 DNA: TGTGCCAGCAGCTTGTTCTTTTCGCTAGCGGGAGAGATAGATACGCAGTATTTT; CDR3 protein: CASSLFFSLAGEIDTQYF
clone size: .; D gene: .; J gene: TRBJ2-7; V gene: TRBV19; CDR3 DNA: TGTGCCAGTAGTATAGGGCAGGGAGGTTTCTACGAGCAGTACTTC; CDR3 protein: CASSIGQGGFYEQYF
clone size: .; D gene: TRBD1; J gene: TRBJ2-5; V gene: TRBV7-9; CDR3 DNA: TGTGCCAGCAGCTTAGGGGACAGGGGGCTTGAGACCCAGTACTTC; CDR3 protein: CASSLGDRGLETQYF
clone size: .; D gene: .; J gene: TRBJ2-7; V gene: TRBV28; CDR3 DNA: TGTGCCAGCAAGGTGGGGCAGGGGTCCTACGAGCAGTACTTC; CDR3 protein: CASKVGQGSYEQYF
clone size: .; D gene: TRBD2; J gene: TRBJ2-7; V gene: TRBV4-2; CDR3 DNA: TGTGCCAGCAGCCCCCTAGCGGGAGTATCCTACGAGCAGTACTTC; CDR3 protein: CASSPLAGVSYEQYF
clone size: .; D gene: .; J gene: TRBJ2-1; V gene: TRBV6-4; CDR3 DNA: TGTGCCAGCAGTGAGGGGGCCTACAATGAGCAGTTCTTC; CDR3 protein: CASSEGAYNEQFF
clone size: .; D gene: TRBD1; J gene: TRBJ1-2; V gene: TRBV27; CDR3 DNA: TGTGCCAGCAGTTCGACAGGGGGCGGGTATGGCTACACCTTC; CDR3 protein: CASSSTGGGYGYTF
clone size: .; D gene: .; J gene: TRBJ2-3; V gene: TRBV9; CDR3 DNA: TGTGCCAGCAGCGTCGGAACTAGCAGGGTCACAGATACGCAGTATTTT; CDR3 protein: CASSVGTSRVTDTQYF
clone size: .; D gene: TRBD1; J gene: TRBJ1-2; V gene: TRBV10-3; CDR3 DNA: TGTGCCATCAGCGGGACAGAAGAAGGCTACACCTTC; CDR3 protein: CAISGTEEGYTF
clone size: .; D gene: .; J gene: TRBJ1-4; V gene: TRBV11-1; CDR3 DNA: TGTGCCAGCAGCTTAGGCGATGGCTTCGTGGAAAAACTGTTTTTT; CDR3 protein: CASSLGDGFVEKLFF
clone size: once; D gene: .; J gene: TRBJ1-1; V gene: TRBV11-2; CDR3 DNA: TGTGCCAGCAGAACCGGACGGGACACTGAAGCTTTCTTT; CDR3 protein: CASRTGRDTEAFF
clone size: .; D gene: .; J gene: TRBJ2-7; V gene: TRBV29-1; CDR3 DNA: TGCAGCGTTGGCCCAATCCCAGAGGGGCGGCAGTACTTC; CDR3 protein: CSVGPIPEGRQYF
clone size: .; D gene: TRBD1; J gene: TRBJ2-7; V gene: TRBV5-4; CDR3 DNA: TGTGCCAGCAGCTTCCAGGGACAGCCATACCAGGACCTCGCCTACGAGCAGTACTTC; CDR3 protein: CASSFQGQPYQDLAYEQYF
clone size: once; D gene: .; J gene: TRBJ1-1; V gene: TRBV6-1; CDR3 DNA: TGTGCCAGCAGTGAAGCGCTTGACTCGGCAATCAGGGAGAACACTGAAGCTTTCTTT; CDR3 protein: CASSEALDSAIRENTEAFF
clone size: .; D gene: .; J gene: TRBJ1-1; V gene: TRBV9; CDR3 DNA: TGTGCCAGCAGCGTAGCTATGAGCACTGAAGCTTTCTTT; CDR3 protein: CASSVAMSTEAFF
clone size: .; D gene: TRBD1; J gene: TRBJ2-3; V gene: TRBV30; CDR3 DNA: TGTGCCTGGTCCGGGACAGGGATTCCAGATACGCAGTATTTT; CDR3 protein: CAWSGTGIPDTQYF
clone size: once; D gene: TRBD2; J gene: TRBJ2-3; V gene: TRBV7-9; CDR3 DNA: TGTGCCAGCAGCTTCGCGGGAGGAGGTACAGATACGCAGTATTTT; CDR3 protein: CASSFAGGGTDTQYF
clone size: .; D gene: TRBD1; J gene: TRBJ1-1; V gene: TRBV29-1; CDR3 DNA: TGCAGCGTTCAGGGGGAGGGTGGATGGACTGAAGCTTTCTTT; CDR3 protein: CSVQGEGGWTEAFF
clone size: .; D gene: TRBD1; J gene: TRBJ1-2; V gene: TRBV27; CDR3 DNA: TGTGCCAGCAGTTCCCACCATCCGGGACAGGATAACTATGGCTACACCTTC; CDR3 protein: CASSSHHPGQDNYGYTF
clone size: .; D gene: .; J gene: TRBJ2-7; V gene: TRBV6-5; CDR3 DNA: TGTGCCAGCAGTTACTCGATTGCGTCCGGCTCCTACGAGCAGTACTTC; CDR3 protein: CASSYSIASGSYEQYF
clone size: .; D gene: .; J gene: TRBJ2-3; V gene: TRBV28; CDR3 DNA: TGTGCCAGCAGTCGGGTACCAGATACGCAGTATTTT; CDR3 protein: CASSRVPDTQYF
clone size: .; D gene: .; J gene: TRBJ2-2; V gene: TRBV19; CDR3 DNA: TGTGCCAGTACGGGTGGGCAGCTGAACACCGGGGAGCTGTTTTTT; CDR3 protein: CASTGGQLNTGELFF
clone size: .; D gene: TRBD2; J gene: TRBJ2-7; V gene: TRBV28; CDR3 DNA: TGTGCCAGCAGTTTAGCTAGCGGCTACGAGCAGTACTTC; CDR3 protein: CASSLASGYEQYF
clone size: .; D gene: TRBD2; J gene: TRBJ2-1; V gene: TRBV5-1; CDR3 DNA: TGCGCCAGCAGCTTGACTCTCGGGACTAGCGGGAGTCAGGAGCAGTTCTTC; CDR3 protein: CASSLTLGTSGSQEQFF
clone size: .; D gene: TRBD2; J gene: TRBJ2-7; V gene: TRBV28; CDR3 DNA: TGTGCCAGCTCACTAGCGGCTTCCTACGAGCAGTACTTC; CDR3 protein: CASSLAASYEQYF
clone size: once; D gene: .; J gene: TRBJ2-1; V gene: TRBV2; CDR3 DNA: TGTGCCAGCCCTGGGGACCGAGCCTCCTACAATGAGCAGTTCTTC; CDR3 protein: CASPGDRASYNEQFF
clone size: .; D gene: TRBD1; J gene: TRBJ2-1; V gene: TRBV11-3; CDR3 DNA: TGTGCCAGCAGCTTAGTAAGGACAGGGGGCTTCGATGAGCAGTTCTTC; CDR3 protein: CASSLVRTGGFDEQFF